Below, 23 T cell receptor beta chains from the same sample are listed, as sequenced in a study of beta chain features in type 1 diabetes. Isolated RNA was reverse transcribed in full, so expressed TCRB transcripts were sequenced. Measured with immunoSEQ multiplex PCR; TCRdb has only the in-frame clones, and not every one. The sample has around 400,000 clones, roughly 13% seen once. Sequencing used naive CD4+ T cells from blood. Source of these receptors: a man aged 18 to 29 in good health.

The rearrangement uses TRBV6-6 and TRBJ1-1, with D perhaps matching TRBD1 (5 bases). The germline V and J ends were trimmed by 7 bases and 3 bases, with 12 bases remaining between them. The CDR3 contains 13 residues. Germline lookup yields CDR1 MNHNY and CDR2 SVGAGI (reference sequence). The CDR3 is CASNARVDTEAFF. The CDR3 DNA reads as TGTGCCAGCAACGCCAGGGTTGACACTGAAGCTTTCTTT.

This clone was found a few times. The V call is TRBV4-2, the J call TRBJ2-7; TRBD1 agrees at 7 bases. Trimming cost V 3 bases and J 5 bases; bases outside gene matches: 16. Germline assignment: CDR1 LGHNA and CDR2 YNFKEQ. This CDR3 spans 17 amino acids. This CDR3 is CASSQRPTGSPVDEQYF. The CDR3 DNA reads TGTGCCAGCAGCCAGAGACCGACAGGGAGTCCCGTGGACGAGCAGTACTTC.

This clone has just a few counts. The CDR3 loop is CASSSYRDEQYF. The CDR3 DNA reads as TGCGCCAGCAGCTCCTACAGGGACGAGCAGTACTTC. The rearrangement links TRBV5-1 to TRBJ2-7, with D maybe TRBD1 (6 bases). CDR1 and CDR2 from the germline V gene are SGHRS and YFSETQ. CDR3 length: 12 residues. With 3 bases removed from V and 5 bases from J, the gap between germline ends came to 9 bases.

This clone was counted a few times. The chain employs TRBV7-2 and TRBJ2-1; 7 bases match TRBD2. V shed 5 bases, J shed 4 bases, and the junction held 5 bases outside the gene matches. The CDR3 loop spans 14 amino acids. CDR1 is SGHTA and CDR2 is FQGNSA in the germline V gene. The CDR3 DNA reads TGTGCCAGCAGCCAACTAGCGTGGTACAATGAGCAGTTCTTC. Translation gives CASSQLAWYNEQFF.

The chain carries TRBV27 and TRBJ2-3, with D possibly being TRBD1 (6 bases). The CDR3 runs 13 residues. CDR1 MNHEY and CDR2 SMNVEV come from the germline V gene (reference sequence). V was clipped by 8 bases and J by 2 bases, with 11 bases between them. The CDR3 DNA is TGTGCCAGCGGGGGACAAAACACAGATACGCAGTATTTT. Protein sequence: CASGGQNTDTQYF.

This clone was counted between two and nine times. The J gene is TRBJ1-2, the V gene TRBV7-9; TRBD1 matches 9 bases. Germline V lookup: CDR1 SEHNR, CDR2 FQNEAQ (reference sequence). Trimming at V came to 5 bases and at J to 2 bases, leaving 6 bases not matched to a gene. CDR3 length equals 15 residues. CDR3 amino acids: CASSRQGVENYGYTF. In DNA, the CDR3 is TGTGCCAGCAGCCGACAGGGGGTGGAGAACTATGGCTACACCTTC.

The chain uses TRBV6-5 and TRBJ2-2; D is ambiguous. Germline-derived CDR1 and CDR2 are MNHEY and SVGAGI. This CDR3 contains 15 residues. V was cut by 9 bases and J by 2 bases, with 16 bases left in between. Written as DNA, the CDR3 is TGTGCCAGTCACTCCCGCCTACGTAACACCGGGGAGCTGTTTTTT. Its protein is CASHSRLRNTGELFF.

CDR3 nucleotide sequence: TGTGCCAGCAGCGTAGGGGGCTTTAGCGGGGGCACAGATACGCAGTATTTT. Translating it yields CASSVGGFSGGTDTQYF. This rearrangement joins TRBV9 to TRBJ2-3; TRBD2 matches at 8 bases. The germline V gene encodes CDR1 SGDLS and CDR2 YYNGEE. This CDR3 comprises 17 residues. V was pared by 0 bases and J by 1 base, with 7 bases of the junction left unmatched. Combining the CDR3 with reference TRBV9 and TRBJ2-3 gives the whole variable domain DSGVTQTPKHLITATGQRVTLRCSPRSGDLSVYWYQQSLDQGLQFLIQYYNGEERAKGNILERFSAQQFPDLHSELNLSSLELGDSALYFCASSVGGFSGGTDTQYFGPGTRLTVL.

This clone was observed a few times. The chain is built from TRBV7-2 and TRBJ2-1; D perhaps matches TRBD2 (6 bases). This CDR3 has 13 residues. Trimming took 2 bases from V and 7 from J, leaving 9 bases between them. CDR1 SGHTA and CDR2 FQGNSA come from the germline V gene. The CDR3 DNA reads as TGTGCCAGCAGCTTAAGACGGGAGAATGAGCAGTTCTTC. It codes for CASSLRRENEQFF.

The CDR3 DNA reads TGTGCCAGCAGCCCCGGCAGGGGAGCTGTACGCGAGCAGTACTTC. It codes for CASSPGRGAVREQYF. The chain joins TRBV11-3 to TRBJ2-7; the D gene is possibly TRBD1 (6 bases). This CDR3 is built from 15 residues. The ends were cut back, 5 bases at V and 6 bases at J, with 20 bases in the middle. CDR1 is SGHNT, CDR2 YENEEA, per germline.

This chain links TRBV7-2 with TRBJ2-3, with D perhaps TRBD1 (5 bases). This CDR3 comprises 14 residues. The V end was cut by 11 bases, the J end by 5 bases, with 20 bases between. Germline-derived CDR1 and CDR2 are SGHTA and FQGNSA. The CDR3 loop is CAAAFGAPQDTQYF. The CDR3 bases are TGTGCCGCAGCATTTGGGGCCCCCCAAGATACGCAGTATTTT.

This clone was counted between two and nine times. J is TRBJ2-7 and V is TRBV18, with 11 bases aligning to TRBD2. CDR1 KGHSH and CDR2 LQKENI come from the germline V gene. The CDR3 extends over 16 amino acids. V was clipped by 3 bases and J by 6 bases; unmatched bases: 10. CDR3 amino acids: CASSPIIAGGPLEQYF. CDR3 nucleotide sequence: TGTGCCAGCTCACCGATAATAGCGGGAGGGCCTCTCGAGCAGTACTTC. The complete variable domain, with remaining parts taken from reference TRBV18 and TRBJ2-7, reads NAGVMQNPRHLVRRRGQEARLRCSPMKGHSHVYWYRQLPEEGLKFMVYLQKENIIDESGMPKERFSAEFPKEGPSILRIQQVVRGDSAAYFCASSPIIAGGPLEQYFGPGTRLTVT.

The rearrangement uses TRBV6-5 and TRBJ2-2; D is uncertain. Trimming removed 6 bases at V and 9 bases at J, with 11 bases between. Germline V lookup: CDR1 MNHEY, CDR2 SVGAGI. The CDR3 runs to 12 residues. The CDR3 DNA follows: TGTGCCAGCAGAGAGCTCCTCCGGGAGCTGTTTTTT. This codes for CASRELLRELFF.

In this sample, this clone turned up a few times. The chain joins TRBV7-3 to TRBJ2-1; 7 bases match TRBD2. With 7 bases clipped from V and 7 bases from J, the junction kept 10 bases outside the gene matches. The CDR3 runs 14 residues. The germline V gene encodes CDR1 SGHTA and CDR2 FQGTGA. CDR3: CASTPTSKGNEQFF. The CDR3 nucleotides read TGTGCCAGCACCCCGACTAGCAAGGGTAATGAGCAGTTCTTC.

This chain uses TRBV5-4 with TRBJ2-5, with D uncertain. The CDR3 spans 14 residues. V was clipped by 0 bases and J by 2 bases, with 8 bases between them. Germline assignment: CDR1 SGHNT and CDR2 YYREEE (reference sequence). The CDR3 reads CASSLDAQQETQYF. As DNA, the CDR3 is TGTGCCAGCAGCTTGGACGCCCAGCAAGAGACCCAGTACTTC.

V is TRBV7-9 and J is TRBJ2-7; D is possibly TRBD1 (7 bases). Trimming took 5 bases from V and 4 from J, leaving 21 bases between them. The CDR3 spans 16 residues. Germline CDR1 SEHNR, CDR2 FQNEAQ (reference sequence). The CDR3 loop is CASSHGGGTEFYEQYF. Here the CDR3 DNA reads TGTGCCAGCAGCCACGGGGGCGGGACAGAGTTTTACGAGCAGTACTTC.

This chain joins TRBV4-2 and TRBJ1-5; 7 positions agree with TRBD1. Germline trimming cut 0 bases from V and 5 bases from J; bases unmatched to any gene: 7. There are 16 residues in the CDR3. Germline loops: CDR1 LGHNA, CDR2 YNFKEQ. The CDR3 loop is CASSQDPPDRDQPQHF. The CDR3 DNA follows: TGTGCCAGCAGCCAAGATCCCCCTGACAGGGATCAGCCCCAGCATTTT.

The chain recombines TRBV5-1 with TRBJ2-7; D is perhaps TRBD1 (6 bases). CDR1 SGHRS and CDR2 YFSETQ come from the germline V gene. The CDR3 is 12 residues long. Trimming cost V 7 bases and J 3 bases, with 11 bases left between them. The CDR3 sequence: CASSRGDYEQYF. DNA for the CDR3: TGCGCCAGCTCCAGGGGCGACTACGAGCAGTACTTC.

The genes are TRBV7-2 and TRBJ1-3; possibly TRBD1 for D (5 bases). In germline, CDR1 is SGHTA, CDR2 FQGNSA. The CDR3 contains 18 residues. Trimming shortened V by 4 bases and J by 0 bases, and 19 bases separated the two germline ends. The CDR3 protein is CASSWGRGILNSGNTIYF. CDR3 nucleotide sequence: TGTGCCAGCAGCTGGGGTCGGGGGATATTAAACTCTGGAAACACCATATATTTT.

This clone has more than one count but fewer than ten. The rearrangement links TRBV4-1 to TRBJ1-1, with 9 nucleotides matching TRBD1. Germline V lookup: CDR1 MGHRA, CDR2 YSYEKL. The length of the CDR3 is 16 residues. The V segment lost 1 base and the J segment 5 bases; nucleotides outside the gene matches: 8. The CDR3 DNA sequence: TGCGCCAGCAGCCAAGGCGGAGGGACAGGGAGGACTGAAGCTTTCTTT. Its translation is CASSQGGGTGRTEAFF.

This sequence joins TRBV5-1 and TRBJ2-2, with 9 bases that match TRBD2. The CDR3 length is 16 residues. Per germline, CDR1 SGHRS and CDR2 YFSETQ. V was clipped by 4 bases and J by 1 base; unmatched bases: 5. CDR3 residues: CASSLPTSGNTGELFF. In DNA form, the CDR3 reads TGCGCCAGCAGCCTCCCGACTAGCGGGAACACCGGGGAGCTGTTTTTT.

This clone occurred a few times. The chain is built from TRBV6-5 and TRBJ2-5; TRBD1 matches 7 bases. From germline, CDR1 is MNHEY and CDR2 SVGAGI. V lost 2 bases, J lost 7 bases, and 4 bases stayed unmatched. The length of the CDR3 is 13 residues. CDR3 residues: CASSYGTARTQYF. In nucleotides, the CDR3 is TGTGCCAGCAGTTACGGGACAGCCAGGACCCAGTACTTC.

The sample holds a few counts of this clone. The V and J genes are TRBV4-1 and TRBJ2-2, with 9 bases identical to TRBD2. Germline-derived CDR1 and CDR2 are MGHRA and YSYEKL. The CDR3 spans 13 residues. Losses at the gene ends were 2 bases for V and 9 bases for J; bases not matched to a gene: 1. The CDR3: CASSQTSGWELFF. CDR3 sequence (DNA): TGCGCCAGCAGCCAAACTAGCGGGTGGGAGCTGTTTTTT.